This T cell receptor (beta chain) was captured by sequencing in a study of patients and donors after allogeneic stem cell transplantation. This clonotype was recorded at least ten times. Using its own MiXCR run on the RT-PCR reads, TCRdb lists one record per CDR3 protein. The repertoire holds about 230,000 distinct CDR3 sequences, 13% to 15% seen once, with approximately 10% in the top ten. The germline V gene has CDR1 SGHVS and CDR2 FQNEAQ. Trimming pared 4 bases from V and 1 base from J, leaving 8 bases between. This CDR3 contains 14 residues. The chain is built from TRBV7-8 and TRBJ1-5; no clear D gene. This receptor was obtained from a human donor who was either an allogeneic HSCT recipient or a stem cell or donor lymphocyte infusion donor (not recorded which). It is not recorded whose cells these are; they may come from a transplant donor. The sample was blood, either unsorted or a sorted T cell fraction (not recorded which). Here the CDR3 DNA reads TGTGCCAGCAGCTCAAGGTACAGCAATCAGCCCCAGCATTTT. Translation: CASSSRYSNQPQHF. Complete variable domain (other parts from reference TRBV7-8 and TRBJ1-5): GAGVSQSPRYKVAKRGQDVALRCDPISGHVSLFWYQQALGQGPEFLTYFQNEAQLDKSGLPSDRFFAERPEGSVSTLKIQRTQQEDSAVYLCASSSRYSNQPQHFGDGTRLSIL.